These 27 T cell receptor beta chains came from one sample sequenced in a study of cytomegalovirus exposure and HLA in healthy donors. PCR employed 60 Vbeta and 13 Jbeta primers. Data came from immunoSEQ multiplex PCR; TCRdb stores just in-frame clones and leaves some out. The data contain about 120,000 clones, 65% to 80% of them singletons. Sequenced input: PBMCs. The receptor source for this set is a woman aged 40 to 50 in good health and CMV-seropositive.

The V call is TRBV10-3, the J call TRBJ2-1, with 11 nucleotides matching TRBD1. This CDR3 has 14 amino acids. CDR1 and CDR2 from the germline V gene are ENHRY and SYGVKD. The trim removed 6 bases at V and 7 bases at J, leaving 5 bases unmatched. CDR3 region: CAIRAGQGANEQFF. The CDR3 nucleotides are TGTGCCATCAGAGCAGGACAGGGGGCAAATGAGCAGTTCTTC.

The genes are TRBV6-5 and TRBJ1-5; D is unresolved. The germline V gene has CDR1 MNHEY and CDR2 SVGAGI. The CDR3 has 15 amino acids. The V end was cut by 0 bases, the J end by 0 bases, with 6 bases between. The CDR3, as DNA: TGTGCCAGCAGTTACTCGGCCAGTAGCAATCAGCCCCAGCATTTT. It is translated as CASSYSASSNQPQHF.

The chain carries TRBV7-9 and TRBJ1-2; 9 nucleotides align to TRBD1. V shed 5 bases and J 6 bases; nucleotides not matched to a gene: 7. The length of the CDR3 is 14 residues. Germline V gene data show CDR1 as SEHNR and CDR2 as FQNEAQ (reference sequence). The CDR3 coding sequence is TGTGCCAGCAGCAGGGGACAGGGTTCGAATGGCTACACCTTC. Protein product: CASSRGQGSNGYTF.

The V gene is TRBV5-6, the J gene TRBJ2-3, with 16 bases aligning to TRBD2. The J segment lost 4 bases and the V segment lost 4 bases, leaving 6 bases of the junction unmatched. Per germline, CDR1 SGHDT and CDR2 YYEEEE. The CDR3 loop spans 17 amino acids. CDR3: CASSLPGTSGGADTQYF. CDR3 nucleotides: TGTGCCAGCAGCCTTCCTGGGACTAGCGGGGGGGCAGATACGCAGTATTTT.

The chain uses TRBV19 and TRBJ1-5, with D hard to call. Trimming stripped 5 bases from V and 5 bases from J, with 10 bases between. Germline V gene data show CDR1 as LNHDA and CDR2 as SQIVND (reference sequence). The CDR3 runs 13 residues. CDR3 region: CASSHPEYQPQHF. The CDR3, as DNA: TGTGCCAGTAGTCACCCAGAATATCAGCCCCAGCATTTT.

This sequence joins TRBV27 and TRBJ1-5; tentative D call: TRBD1 (5 bases). This CDR3 has 14 residues. Trimming stripped 6 bases from V and 8 bases from J, with 17 bases between. Germline V gene data show CDR1 as MNHEY and CDR2 as SMNVEV (reference sequence). Here the CDR3 DNA reads TGTGCCAGCAGCCTGGGACTTCAGGGAAAGCCCCAGCATTTT. It specifies CASSLGLQGKPQHF.

The J gene is TRBJ2-6, the V gene TRBV6-1; 10 nucleotides match TRBD1. The junction had 7 bases not matched to a gene; V was cut back by 4 bases and J by 4 bases. In germline, CDR1 is MNHNS, CDR2 SASEGT. The CDR3 length is 17 residues. CDR3 sequence reads: CASSGGTGALGANVLTF. In DNA form, the CDR3 reads TGTGCCAGCAGTGGAGGGACAGGGGCCCTCGGGGCCAACGTCCTGACTTTC.

This chain links TRBV7-9 with TRBJ2-5, with D perhaps matching TRBD1 (5 bases). Per the germline V gene, CDR1 is SEHNR and CDR2 is FQNEAQ (reference sequence). The ends were cut back, 8 bases at V and 9 bases at J, with 22 bases in the middle. The CDR3 totals 14 residues. CDR3 in DNA: TGTGCCAGCCACAAAATTGATTTTCAGGGCTCCCAGTACTTC. It is translated as CASHKIDFQGSQYF.

V usage is TRBV30 and J usage is TRBJ1-1; D ambiguous. With 2 bases removed from V and 1 base from J, the gap between germline ends came to 5 bases. Per germline, CDR1 GTSNPN and CDR2 SVGIG (reference sequence). The CDR3 spans 12 residues. The CDR3 here is CAWSRENTEAFF. The CDR3 DNA reads as TGTGCCTGGAGTCGGGAGAACACTGAAGCTTTCTTT.

This clone occurred a few times. The gene calls are TRBV29-1 and TRBJ1-4; weak D call: TRBD1 (6 bases). The CDR3 covers 15 residues. V was clipped by 7 bases and J by 3 bases, with 18 bases between them. The germline V gene encodes CDR1 SQVTM and CDR2 ANQGSEA. CDR3: CSAADSGSSNEKLFF. DNA for the CDR3: TGCAGCGCTGCGGACAGTGGGAGCTCTAATGAAAAACTGTTTTTT. Together with reference TRBV29-1 and TRBJ1-4, the CDR3 gives the full variable domain: SAVISQKPSRDICQRGTSLTIQCQVDSQVTMMFWYRQQPGQSLTLIATANQGSEATYESGFVIDKFPISRPNLTFSTLTVSNMSPEDSSIYLCSAADSGSSNEKLFFGSGTQLSVL.

The chain combines TRBV19 with TRBJ2-1; D unclear. There are 14 residues in the CDR3. Looked up from germline, CDR1 is LNHDA and CDR2 is SQIVND (reference sequence). Trimming took 1 base from V and 5 from J, leaving 9 bases between them. This CDR3 reads CASSIVTPDNEQFF. The CDR3 DNA reads as TGTGCCAGTAGTATAGTAACTCCTGACAATGAGCAGTTCTTC.

The V and J genes are TRBV4-3 and TRBJ2-3, with TRBD2 as a possible D gene (6 bases). The CDR3 consists of 16 residues. The germline V and J ends were trimmed by 0 bases and 1 base, with 11 bases remaining between them. Germline CDR1 LGHNA, CDR2 YSLEER. The CDR3 here is CASSQDLTGGTDTQYF. In DNA form, the CDR3 reads TGCGCCAGCAGCCAAGATTTGACGGGAGGCACAGATACGCAGTATTTT.

This clone was picked up a small number of times. This chain links TRBV10-3 with TRBJ2-3; TRBD1 might be the D (5 bases). This CDR3 contains 13 residues. The germline V and J ends were trimmed by 7 bases and 4 bases, with 12 bases remaining between them. In germline, CDR1 is ENHRY, CDR2 SYGVKD. CDR3 sequence reads: CAITGIGADTQYF. The CDR3 coding sequence is TGTGCCATCACAGGGATTGGGGCAGATACGCAGTATTTT.

This clone was recorded once. This chain connects TRBV9 to TRBJ2-7; D is perhaps TRBD2 (5 bases). Germline V gene lookup returns CDR1 SGDLS and CDR2 YYNGEE. The length of the CDR3 is 14 residues. V was pared by 4 bases and J by 2 bases, with 13 bases between. In nucleotides, the CDR3 is TGTGCCAGCAGCCCTACTAGTCGGCCCTACGAGCAGTACTTC. Translated: CASSPTSRPYEQYF.

As for this clone: Other DNA sequences in the same sample also yield this CDR3. The chain joins TRBV7-2 to TRBJ1-1, with TRBD1 matching 8 bases. CDR1 is SGHTA and CDR2 is FQGNSA in the germline V gene. The junction had 3 bases not matched to a gene; V was cut back by 5 bases and J by 1 base. The CDR3 spans 14 residues. CDR3 nucleotides: TGTGCCAGCAGCCCAGGACAGGGGAACACTGAAGCTTTCTTT. It encodes CASSPGQGNTEAFF.

This chain connects TRBV19 to TRBJ1-1, with 7 bases identical to TRBD1. The CDR3 is made up of 14 amino acids. The germline CDR1 and CDR2 sequences are LNHDA and SQIVND (reference sequence). V lost 5 bases and J lost 1; bases outside the gene matches: 4. The CDR3: CASSPDRENTEAFF. CDR3 in DNA: TGTGCCAGTAGTCCCGACAGGGAGAACACTGAAGCTTTCTTT. The full variable domain, rest sourced from reference TRBV19 and TRBJ1-1, is DGGITQSPKYLFRKEGQNVTLSCEQNLNHDAMYWYRQDPGQGLRLIYYSQIVNDFQKGDIAEGYSVSREKKESFPLTVTSAQKNPTAFYLCASSPDRENTEAFFGQGTRLTVV.

V is TRBV11-3 and J is TRBJ2-2; 9 bases are shared with TRBD2. After removal of 8 bases from V and 4 bases from J, the junction contained 11 bases not matched to a gene. This CDR3 contains 16 residues. The germline V gene has CDR1 SGHNT and CDR2 YENEEA. CDR3 bases: TGTGCCAGCTCCGTGGCTAGCGGGATAGGCACCGGGGAGCTGTTTTTT. It specifies CASSVASGIGTGELFF.

The CDR3 loop reads CAWTPSTDTQYF. The CDR3, as DNA: TGTGCCTGGACTCCGAGCACAGATACGCAGTATTTT. The V gene is TRBV30, the J gene TRBJ2-3; D gene unclear. Trimming pared 4 bases from V and 0 bases from J, leaving 5 bases between. The CDR3 is 12 residues long. Germline CDR1 GTSNPN, CDR2 SVGIG (reference sequence).

J is TRBJ2-7 and V is TRBV29-1; D ambiguous. Germline assignment: CDR1 SQVTM and CDR2 ANQGSEA. The CDR3 has 14 amino acids. V was pared by 0 bases and J by 6 bases, with 15 bases between. CDR3 sequence reads: CSVEDWPRRREQYF. CDR3 bases: TGCAGCGTTGAAGACTGGCCCAGGCGACGCGAGCAGTACTTC.

CDR3 in DNA: TGTGCCAGCAGCTTATTAGGACAGCCAAACACCGGGGAGCTGTTTTTT. As protein: CASSLLGQPNTGELFF. The J gene is TRBJ2-2, the V gene TRBV7-9; TRBD1 is a possible D gene (6 bases). This CDR3 has 16 amino acids. Germline lookup yields CDR1 SEHNR and CDR2 FQNEAQ (reference sequence). V shed 2 bases and J shed 2 bases, with 12 bases lying between them. Full variable domain (remainder filled in from reference TRBV7-9 and TRBJ2-2): DTGVSQNPRHKITKRGQNVTFRCDPISEHNRLYWYRQTLGQGPEFLTYFQNEAQLEKSRLLSDRFSAERPKGSFSTLEIQRTEQGDSAMYLCASSLLGQPNTGELFFGEGSRLTVL.

The chain joins TRBV27 to TRBJ2-7; TRBD1 matches at 10 bases. CDR3 length equals 13 residues. Unmatched junction bases numbered 2, after V lost 5 bases and J lost 4 bases. Looked up from germline, CDR1 is MNHEY and CDR2 is SMNVEV (reference sequence). The CDR3 DNA sequence: TGTGCCAGCAGTGTGGGACAGGGGTACGAGCAGTACTTC. It is translated as CASSVGQGYEQYF.

V usage is TRBV5-1 and J usage is TRBJ1-1; weak D call: TRBD1 (6 bases). The V gene's germline CDR1 is SGHRS and CDR2 YFSETQ. This CDR3 contains 14 residues. Trimming cost V 3 bases and J 5 bases, with 14 bases left between them. DNA for the CDR3: TGCGCCAGCAGCTCCCAACAGGGAAAAACTGAAGCTTTCTTT. Its translation is CASSSQQGKTEAFF.

This chain joins TRBV4-2 and TRBJ2-7; D might be TRBD2 (5 bases). V was cut by 1 base and J by 6 bases, with 16 bases left in between. Germline V gives CDR1 LGHNA, CDR2 YNFKEQ. The CDR3 is 15 amino acids. The CDR3 DNA sequence: TGTGCCAGCAGCCAAGCTGCCGGGGAACTTGGCGAGCAGTACTTC. It specifies CASSQAAGELGEQYF.

The chain joins TRBV29-1 to TRBJ1-1; D remains unclear. Trimming removed 6 bases at V and 2 bases at J, with 13 bases between. The CDR3 spans 13 residues. Germline CDR1 SQVTM, CDR2 ANQGSEA. The CDR3 region is CSVSILTNTEAFF. For the CDR3, the DNA is TGCAGCGTCTCCATACTCACTAACACTGAAGCTTTCTTT.

CDR3 nucleotides: TGTGCCAGCAGCCAAGAGCCACGCGGGAACACCGGGGAGCTGTTTTTT. Translating gives CASSQEPRGNTGELFF. J is TRBJ2-2 and V is TRBV4-2; D is unresolved. Germline-derived CDR1 and CDR2 are LGHNA and YNFKEQ. V was clipped by 0 bases and J by 1 base, with 9 bases between them. The CDR3 has 16 amino acids.

This chain links TRBV6-5 with TRBJ1-2, with 9 positions matching TRBD1. With 6 bases clipped from V and 5 bases from J, the junction kept 7 bases outside the gene matches. The CDR3 is made up of 14 amino acids. Germline V gene data show CDR1 as MNHEY and CDR2 as SVGAGI. The CDR3 coding sequence is TGTGCCAGCAGAACGGGACAGGGAAATTATGGCTACACCTTC. It translates to CASRTGQGNYGYTF.

This clone was detected only once. The chain couples TRBV5-1 to TRBJ2-7; 7 bases are shared with TRBD1. Germline CDR1 SGHRS, CDR2 YFSETQ. V was pared by 5 bases and J by 6 bases, with 8 bases of the junction left unmatched. This CDR3 spans 13 amino acids. In DNA form, the CDR3 reads TGCGCCAGCAGAGCCGGATCAGGGGGCGAGCAGTACTTC. Amino acid sequence: CASRAGSGGEQYF.